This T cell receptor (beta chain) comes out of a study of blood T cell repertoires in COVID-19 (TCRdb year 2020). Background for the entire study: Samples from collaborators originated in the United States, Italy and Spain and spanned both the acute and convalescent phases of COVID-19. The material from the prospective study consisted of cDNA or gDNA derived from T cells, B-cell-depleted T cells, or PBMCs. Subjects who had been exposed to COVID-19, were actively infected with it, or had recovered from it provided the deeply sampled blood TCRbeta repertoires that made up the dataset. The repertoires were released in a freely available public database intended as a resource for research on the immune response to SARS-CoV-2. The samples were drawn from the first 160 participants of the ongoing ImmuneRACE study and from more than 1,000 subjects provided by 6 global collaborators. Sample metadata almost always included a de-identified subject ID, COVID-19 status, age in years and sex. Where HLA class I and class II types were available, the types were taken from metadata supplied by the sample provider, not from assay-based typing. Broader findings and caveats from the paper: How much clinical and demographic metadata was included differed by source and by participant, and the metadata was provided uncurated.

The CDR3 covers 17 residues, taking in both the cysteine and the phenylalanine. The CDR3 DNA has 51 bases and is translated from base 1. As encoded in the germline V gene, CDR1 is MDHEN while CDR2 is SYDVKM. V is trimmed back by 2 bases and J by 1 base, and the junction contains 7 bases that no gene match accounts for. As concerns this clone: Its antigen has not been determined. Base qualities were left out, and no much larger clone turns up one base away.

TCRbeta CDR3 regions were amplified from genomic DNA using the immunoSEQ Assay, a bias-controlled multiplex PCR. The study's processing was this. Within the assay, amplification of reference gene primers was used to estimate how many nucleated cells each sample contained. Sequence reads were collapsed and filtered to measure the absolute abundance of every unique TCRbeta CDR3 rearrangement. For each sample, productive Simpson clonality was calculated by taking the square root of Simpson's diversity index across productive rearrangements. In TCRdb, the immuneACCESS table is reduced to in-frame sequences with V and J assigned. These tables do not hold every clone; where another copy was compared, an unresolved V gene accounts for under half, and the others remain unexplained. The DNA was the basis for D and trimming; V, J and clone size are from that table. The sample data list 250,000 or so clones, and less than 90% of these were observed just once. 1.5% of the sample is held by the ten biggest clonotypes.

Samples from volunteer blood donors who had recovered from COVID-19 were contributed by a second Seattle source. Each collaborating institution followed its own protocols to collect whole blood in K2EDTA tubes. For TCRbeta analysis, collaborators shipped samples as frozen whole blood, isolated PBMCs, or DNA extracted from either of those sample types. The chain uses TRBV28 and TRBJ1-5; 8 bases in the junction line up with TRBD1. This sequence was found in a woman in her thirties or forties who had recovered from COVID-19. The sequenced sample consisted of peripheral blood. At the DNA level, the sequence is TGTGCCAGCAGTTTACTCAGGGGGCTGGGGAGCAATCAGCCCCAGCATTTT. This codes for CASSLLRGLGSNQPQHF.